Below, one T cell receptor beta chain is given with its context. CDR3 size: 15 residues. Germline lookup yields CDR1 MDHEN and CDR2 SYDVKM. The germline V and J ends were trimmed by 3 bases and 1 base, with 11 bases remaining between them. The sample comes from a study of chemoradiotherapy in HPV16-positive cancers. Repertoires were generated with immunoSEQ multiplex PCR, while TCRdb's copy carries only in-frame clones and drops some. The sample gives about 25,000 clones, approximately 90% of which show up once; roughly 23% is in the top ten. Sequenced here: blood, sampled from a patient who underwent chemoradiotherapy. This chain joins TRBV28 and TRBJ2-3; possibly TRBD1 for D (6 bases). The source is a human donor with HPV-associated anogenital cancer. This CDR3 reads CASSFPAGGTDTQYF. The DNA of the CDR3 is TGTGCCAGCAGTTTCCCCGCAGGGGGCACAGATACGCAGTATTTT.